Listed below are T cell receptor beta chains from one sample, sequenced in a study of blood T cell repertoires in COVID-19. The table came from immunoSEQ multiplex PCR; TCRdb's copy has only in-frame clones and leaves some out. The sample yields about 71,000 clones, around 80% seen once. Sequencing was done on a sample of peripheral blood. Every receptor here comes from an elderly woman with acute or convalescent COVID-19. Each CDR3 is given with its conserved first and last residue. D genes are given only for firm matches. Clone size is stated in some rows and not others, as once, few, many or a class when expanded.

j_gene: TRBJ2-2; abundance: .; v_gene: TRBV24-1; d_gene: .; CDR3aa: CAAAFQGSPGELFF; CDR3nt: TGTGCCGCCGCATTCCAGGGATCCCCCGGGGAGCTGTTTTTT
j_gene: TRBJ2-3; abundance: .; v_gene: TRBV5-1; d_gene: .; CDR3aa: CASPFRADTQYF; CDR3nt: TGCGCCAGCCCCTTCAGGGCAGATACGCAGTATTTT
j_gene: TRBJ2-7; abundance: .; v_gene: TRBV27; d_gene: TRBD1; CDR3aa: CASSPARDRGLEQYF; CDR3nt: TGTGCCAGCAGTCCGGCCCGGGACAGGGGGCTCGAGCAGTACTTC
j_gene: TRBJ2-3; abundance: .; v_gene: TRBV5-1; d_gene: .; CDR3aa: CASSPGLITASTDTQYF; CDR3nt: TGCGCCAGCTCCCCGGGACTTATTACCGCTAGCACAGATACGCAGTATTTT
j_gene: TRBJ2-1; abundance: .; v_gene: TRBV10-2; d_gene: .; CDR3aa: CASYPDSKLIF; CDR3nt: TGCGCCAGTTATCCGGACTCCAAATTAATCTTC
j_gene: TRBJ2-3; abundance: once; v_gene: TRBV7-8; d_gene: TRBD1; CDR3aa: CASSRTGQGVRTDTQYF; CDR3nt: TGTGCCAGCAGCCGAACCGGACAGGGGGTTCGCACAGATACGCAGTATTTT
j_gene: TRBJ1-4; abundance: .; v_gene: TRBV3-1/TRBV3-2; d_gene: TRBD1; CDR3aa: CASTQTGGGEKLFF; CDR3nt: TGTGCCAGCACCCAGACAGGGGGCGGAGAAAAACTGTTTTTT
j_gene: TRBJ2-1; abundance: .; v_gene: TRBV6-5; d_gene: TRBD2; CDR3aa: CASNPSGRPYNEQFF; CDR3nt: TGTGCCAGCAATCCTAGCGGGAGGCCCTACAATGAGCAGTTCTTC
j_gene: TRBJ1-2; abundance: .; v_gene: TRBV7-8; d_gene: TRBD1; CDR3aa: CASSLGQSYGYTF; CDR3nt: TGTGCCAGCAGCTTGGGACAGTCCTATGGCTACACCTTC
j_gene: TRBJ2-1; abundance: .; v_gene: TRBV4-2; d_gene: .; CDR3aa: CASSQDVGVGGEQFF; CDR3nt: TGTGCCAGCAGCCAAGATGTGGGAGTGGGTGGTGAGCAGTTCTTC
j_gene: TRBJ2-1; abundance: once; v_gene: TRBV27; d_gene: TRBD2; CDR3aa: CASSSRIAGSNEQFF; CDR3nt: TGTGCCAGCAGTTCTCGGATAGCGGGATCCAATGAGCAGTTCTTC
j_gene: TRBJ1-3; abundance: few; v_gene: TRBV19; d_gene: .; CDR3aa: CASISGGNTIYF; CDR3nt: TGTGCCAGCATTAGTGGTGGAAACACCATATATTTT
j_gene: TRBJ2-7; abundance: .; v_gene: TRBV4-1; d_gene: .; CDR3aa: CASSQVGTTVEQYF; CDR3nt: TGCGCCAGCAGCCAGGTCGGGACAACCGTCGAGCAGTACTTC
j_gene: TRBJ2-1; abundance: .; v_gene: TRBV10-3; d_gene: TRBD2; CDR3aa: CAISEMGSGIMSYNEQFF; CDR3nt: TGTGCCATCAGTGAGATGGGTAGCGGGATCATGTCCTACAATGAGCAGTTCTTC
j_gene: TRBJ2-3; abundance: .; v_gene: TRBV6-5; d_gene: .; CDR3aa: CASSRLITDTQYF; CDR3nt: TGTGCCAGCAGTAGACTTATCACAGATACGCAGTATTTT
j_gene: TRBJ2-7; abundance: few; v_gene: TRBV7-2; d_gene: .; CDR3aa: CASSSNRFSYEQYF; CDR3nt: TGTGCCAGCAGCTCGAATCGGTTTTCCTACGAGCAGTACTTC
j_gene: TRBJ1-5; abundance: .; v_gene: TRBV27; d_gene: .; CDR3aa: CASSLSGNQPQHF; CDR3nt: TGTGCCAGCAGTTTGAGCGGGAATCAGCCCCAGCATTTT
j_gene: TRBJ2-1; abundance: few; v_gene: TRBV18; d_gene: .; CDR3aa: CASSPLRAHEQFF; CDR3nt: TGTGCCAGCTCACCACTCAGGGCCCATGAGCAGTTCTTC
j_gene: TRBJ1-1; abundance: .; v_gene: TRBV10-2; d_gene: TRBD1; CDR3aa: CATQGQDREAFF; CDR3nt: TGCGCCACCCAGGGGCAGGACAGGGAAGCTTTCTTT
j_gene: TRBJ2-1; abundance: few; v_gene: TRBV29-1; d_gene: TRBD1; CDR3aa: CSVEERGLNEQFF; CDR3nt: TGCAGCGTGGAGGAGAGGGGGCTGAACGAGCAGTTCTTC
j_gene: TRBJ1-1; abundance: once; v_gene: TRBV28; d_gene: .; CDR3aa: CASSQPGTLAEAFF; CDR3nt: TGTGCCAGCAGTCAACCCGGGACACTCGCTGAAGCTTTCTTT
j_gene: TRBJ2-7; abundance: once; v_gene: TRBV4-1; d_gene: TRBD2; CDR3aa: CASSQEGAGLYEQYF; CDR3nt: TGCGCCAGCAGCCAAGAAGGAGCGGGGTTATACGAGCAGTACTTC
j_gene: TRBJ1-1; abundance: .; v_gene: TRBV28; d_gene: .; CDR3aa: CASSFNRGRNTEAFF; CDR3nt: TGTGCCAGCAGTTTCAACCGGGGTAGGAACACTGAAGCTTTCTTT
j_gene: TRBJ1-2; abundance: .; v_gene: TRBV27; d_gene: .; CDR3aa: CASRTGSNYGYTF; CDR3nt: TGTGCCAGCAGAACCGGGTCGAACTATGGCTACACCTTC
j_gene: TRBJ1-4; abundance: .; v_gene: TRBV19; d_gene: .; CDR3aa: CATRGGRTTNEKLFF; CDR3nt: TGTGCCACCAGAGGAGGGCGCACAACTAATGAAAAACTGTTTTTT
j_gene: TRBJ2-2; abundance: .; v_gene: TRBV29-1; d_gene: .; CDR3aa: CSGRENTGELFF; CDR3nt: TGCAGCGGCAGGGAGAACACCGGGGAGCTGTTTTTT
j_gene: TRBJ1-1; abundance: once; v_gene: TRBV9; d_gene: .; CDR3aa: CASSVLSLGLKRGTEAFF; CDR3nt: TGTGCCAGCAGCGTCCTATCTTTGGGACTAAAGCGAGGCACTGAAGCTTTCTTT
j_gene: TRBJ2-1; abundance: .; v_gene: TRBV6-5; d_gene: .; CDR3aa: CASSYNIAADEQFF; CDR3nt: TGTGCCAGCAGTTACAATATAGCTGCGGATGAGCAGTTCTTC
j_gene: TRBJ1-4; abundance: .; v_gene: TRBV3-1/TRBV3-2; d_gene: .; CDR3aa: CASSQEVGRGEKLFF; CDR3nt: TGTGCCAGCAGCCAAGAGGTAGGGAGAGGTGAAAAACTGTTTTTT
j_gene: TRBJ2-7; abundance: medium-sized; v_gene: TRBV27; d_gene: TRBD2; CDR3aa: CASSPPGGPYEQYF; CDR3nt: TGTGCCAGCAGTCCCCCGGGGGGGCCCTACGAGCAGTACTTC
j_gene: TRBJ2-3; abundance: .; v_gene: TRBV5-1; d_gene: TRBD2; CDR3aa: CASRRTSGRAQYF; CDR3nt: TGCGCCAGCAGGCGGACTAGCGGGAGGGCGCAGTATTTT
j_gene: TRBJ2-7; abundance: .; v_gene: TRBV13; d_gene: TRBD2; CDR3aa: CASSSPGGRRTYEQYF; CDR3nt: TGTGCCAGCAGCTCCCCGGGGGGGCGGCGAACCTACGAGCAGTACTTC
j_gene: TRBJ1-2; abundance: .; v_gene: TRBV7-8; d_gene: TRBD1; CDR3aa: CASNPLATGANYGYTF; CDR3nt: TGTGCCAGCAACCCACTCGCTACAGGGGCTAACTATGGCTACACCTTC
j_gene: TRBJ2-7; abundance: .; v_gene: TRBV18; d_gene: TRBD1; CDR3aa: CASSGTVFKKTSYEQYF; CDR3nt: TGTGCCAGCTCAGGGACAGTGTTCAAAAAGACCTCCTACGAGCAGTACTTC
j_gene: TRBJ2-7; abundance: .; v_gene: TRBV30; d_gene: .; CDR3aa: CAAQYSYEQYF; CDR3nt: TGTGCCGCCCAGTACTCCTACGAGCAGTACTTC
j_gene: TRBJ1-1; abundance: .; v_gene: TRBV6-5; d_gene: .; CDR3aa: CASSYSPGGGNTEAFF; CDR3nt: TGTGCCAGCAGTTACTCGCCGGGGGGCGGAAACACTGAAGCTTTCTTT
j_gene: TRBJ2-1; abundance: .; v_gene: TRBV6-5; d_gene: TRBD2; CDR3aa: CASTSGGPSEQFF; CDR3nt: TGTGCCAGCACTAGCGGGGGCCCGTCTGAGCAGTTCTTC
j_gene: TRBJ2-4; abundance: .; v_gene: TRBV28; d_gene: .; CDR3aa: CASRSGSINIQYF; CDR3nt: TGTGCCAGCAGGTCCGGGAGCATAAACATTCAGTACTTC
j_gene: TRBJ2-3; abundance: few; v_gene: TRBV5-1; d_gene: TRBD2; CDR3aa: CASSSSSGGTDTQYF; CDR3nt: TGCGCCAGCAGCAGTTCTAGCGGGGGGACAGATACGCAGTATTTT
j_gene: TRBJ2-7; abundance: .; v_gene: TRBV6-5; d_gene: .; CDR3aa: CASFDGGSYEQYF; CDR3nt: TGTGCCAGCTTCGACGGGGGTAGCTACGAGCAGTACTTC
j_gene: TRBJ2-7; abundance: .; v_gene: TRBV14; d_gene: .; CDR3aa: CASSVMPRVTDEQYF; CDR3nt: TGTGCCAGCAGCGTAATGCCTAGAGTAACGGACGAGCAGTACTTC
j_gene: TRBJ2-5; abundance: .; v_gene: TRBV11-3; d_gene: .; CDR3aa: CASSLDGGTGETQYF; CDR3nt: TGTGCCAGCAGCTTAGACGGCGGGACGGGGGAGACCCAGTACTTC
j_gene: TRBJ2-3; abundance: .; v_gene: TRBV4-3; d_gene: .; CDR3aa: CASSQGLVTDTQYF; CDR3nt: TGCGCCAGCAGCCAAGGACTAGTGACAGATACGCAGTATTTT